This T cell receptor beta chain was sequenced for a study of blood T cells in healthy people across ages. Overall study results and limits: The study found TCR beta diversity correlated strongly with naive T cell percentage. Diversity of TCR beta per million T cells declined in a roughly linear way with age. PBMCs were not sorted, which prevented a conclusive comparison of naive versus antigen-experienced cells.

Remarks on this clonotype: Its antigen is not identified.

The authors ran a second PCR of about 6 to 11 cycles using a sample-barcoded 5' primer and a J-beta primer mix. TCRdb analysed the 5' RACE reads with MiXCR anew, one entry per CDR3 protein. Of approximately 1.5 million distinct CDR3 sequences listed, almost 35% were seen once; the top ten hold 11%. This CDR3 is built from 19 residues. Germline loops: CDR1 LGHDT, CDR2 YNNKEL (reference sequence). V was cut by 0 bases and J by 2 bases, with 23 bases left in between. This TCR derives from a woman in her 30s in good health. The V call is TRBV3-1, the J call TRBJ2-7, with D tentatively TRBD1 (6 bases). Material: blood. DNA of the CDR3: TGTGCCAGCAGCCAAGACCCAATGACAGGCCTTCGAACCACCTACGAGCAGTACTTC. Translating gives CASSQDPMTGLRTTYEQYF.